Listed below are T cell receptor beta chains from one sample, sequenced in a study of shared clonotypes between healthy human individuals. Here immunoSEQ multiplex PCR was the method, and the copy in TCRdb shows in-frame clones only, minus some. The sample has about 2 million clones, 85% to 95% seen once. Sequencing was performed on naive CD8+ T cells sorted from blood. These TCRs come from a man aged 18-30 years in good health. Both conserved end residues are part of each CDR3. The D gene is left open where the match is weak. A clone size is listed for some rows: how often the clone was seen (once, few, many), or a class if it is expanded.

clone_size,v_call,d_call,j_call,cdr3_aa,cdr3_nt
.,TRBV10-3,.,TRBJ2-1,CAISEPVVSEGISYNEQFF,TGTGCCATCAGTGAGCCTGTTGTTTCGGAGGGTATCTCCTACAATGAGCAGTTCTTC
.,TRBV11-2,TRBD2,TRBJ2-1,CASSLGLEANEQFF,TGTGCCAGCAGCTTGGGACTAGAAGCTAATGAGCAGTTCTTC
.,TRBV19,.,TRBJ2-7,CASSKGFSYEQYF,TGTGCCAGTTCAAAAGGATTCTCCTACGAGCAGTACTTC
.,TRBV10-2,.,TRBJ1-1,CASSEGRYTEAFF,TGCGCCAGCAGTGAAGGCCGTTACACTGAAGCTTTCTTT
.,TRBV30,.,TRBJ1-1,CAWNPGREAFF,TGTGCCTGGAACCCGGGGCGAGAAGCTTTCTTT
.,TRBV7-8,TRBD2,TRBJ2-7,CASSFVSGLAGDEQYF,TGTGCCAGCAGCTTTGTCTCCGGACTAGCGGGAGACGAGCAGTACTTC
.,TRBV4-1,.,TRBJ2-3,CASTPSGAPETDTQYF,TGCGCCAGCACCCCCTCGGGGGCCCCTGAGACAGATACGCAGTATTTT
.,TRBV2,.,TRBJ2-3,CASSSLATSSSDTQYF,TGTGCCAGCAGTAGTCTAGCGACCTCCTCGTCAGATACGCAGTATTTT
.,TRBV5-4,.,TRBJ2-4,CASSFSLGKGFINVQYF,TGTGCCAGCAGCTTTAGTTTGGGGAAAGGGTTTATTAACGTTCAGTACTTC
.,TRBV27,TRBD1,TRBJ1-2,CASSSGTGFLGYTF,TGTGCCAGCAGTTCCGGGACAGGGTTTTTAGGCTACACCTTC
.,TRBV19,TRBD1,TRBJ2-7,CASSMTDRTEIIEQYF,TGTGCCAGTAGTATGACGGACAGGACAGAGATTATCGAGCAGTACTTC
.,TRBV13,.,TRBJ2-7,CASSPNREEYEQYF,TGTGCCAGCAGCCCAAACAGGGAGGAGTACGAGCAGTACTTC
.,TRBV4-3,TRBD2,TRBJ2-1,CASSQDPGGSYNEQFF,TGCGCCAGCAGCCAAGACCCGGGGGGCTCCTACAATGAGCAGTTCTTC
few,TRBV30,.,TRBJ2-2,CAWSVSAPGELFF,TGTGCCTGGAGTGTGTCAGCCCCCGGGGAGCTGTTTTTT
.,TRBV28,TRBD2,TRBJ2-3,CASTPTPRLAASTDTQYF,TGTGCCAGCACCCCTACCCCCCGGCTAGCGGCTAGCACAGATACGCAGTATTTT
.,TRBV28,.,TRBJ1-2,CASTPHNYGYTF,TGTGCCAGCACGCCTCATAACTATGGCTACACCTTC
.,TRBV10-1,.,TRBJ2-1,CASSGGGEQFF,TGCGCCAGCTCGGGGGGCGGTGAGCAGTTCTTC
once,TRBV19,.,TRBJ2-3,CASSITQVADTQYF,TGTGCCAGTAGTATAACGCAAGTTGCGGATACGCAGTATTTT
.,TRBV7-9,.,TRBJ2-4,CASSPDSTVAKNIQYF,TGTGCCAGCAGTCCTGACTCAACAGTGGCCAAAAACATTCAGTACTTC
.,TRBV5-6,TRBD1,TRBJ2-1,CASSLGQAYNEQFF,TGTGCCAGCAGCCTTGGACAGGCCTACAATGAGCAGTTCTTC
.,TRBV11-2,.,TRBJ2-7,CASSLVPGGEQYF,TGTGCCAGCAGCTTAGTCCCAGGGGGGGAGCAGTACTTC
.,TRBV28,.,TRBJ2-7,CASSSSYEQYF,TGTGCCAGCAGTTCGTCCTACGAGCAGTACTTC
.,TRBV9,.,TRBJ2-6,CASSAEGSGANVLTF,TGTGCCAGCAGCGCGGAGGGCTCTGGGGCCAACGTCCTGACTTTC
.,TRBV7-7,.,TRBJ2-5,CASTSGDQETQYF,TGTGCTAGCACCTCGGGGGACCAAGAGACCCAGTACTTC
.,TRBV5-8,.,TRBJ2-5,CASSSVGFQETQYF,TGTGCCAGCAGCTCGGTGGGCTTTCAAGAGACCCAGTACTTC
.,TRBV6-6,.,TRBJ2-7,CAIAVPARRGYEQYF,TGTGCCATCGCGGTCCCGGCTAGGAGGGGATACGAGCAGTACTTC
.,TRBV11-2,TRBD2,TRBJ2-1,CASSPGGGREFF,TGTGCCAGCAGCCCCGGCGGGGGGCGGGAGTTCTTC
.,TRBV6-1,TRBD2,TRBJ2-1,CASRGLAGGIYEQFF,TGTGCCAGCAGGGGACTAGCGGGAGGGATCTATGAGCAGTTCTTC
.,TRBV27,TRBD1,TRBJ2-7,CASRFTGASYEQYF,TGTGCCAGCAGGTTTACAGGGGCGAGTTACGAGCAGTACTTC
.,TRBV13,.,TRBJ2-5,CASTLYESETQYF,TGTGCCAGCACCCTTTACGAATCGGAGACCCAGTACTTC
.,TRBV5-4,TRBD1,TRBJ2-4,CASSLAQGVIQYF,TGTGCCAGCAGCTTGGCCCAGGGGGTAATTCAGTACTTC
.,TRBV29-1,.,TRBJ1-1,CSVEPILGTSMNTEAFF,TGCAGCGTTGAACCAATTCTCGGGACATCGATGAACACTGAAGCTTTCTTT
.,TRBV27,.,TRBJ2-7,CASSLSEINYEQYF,TGTGCCAGCAGTTTATCCGAGATTAACTACGAGCAGTACTTC
.,TRBV12-5,.,TRBJ1-2,CASGLDRAYQTHTF,TGTGCTAGTGGTTTGGACCGGGCCTATCAAACGCACACCTTC